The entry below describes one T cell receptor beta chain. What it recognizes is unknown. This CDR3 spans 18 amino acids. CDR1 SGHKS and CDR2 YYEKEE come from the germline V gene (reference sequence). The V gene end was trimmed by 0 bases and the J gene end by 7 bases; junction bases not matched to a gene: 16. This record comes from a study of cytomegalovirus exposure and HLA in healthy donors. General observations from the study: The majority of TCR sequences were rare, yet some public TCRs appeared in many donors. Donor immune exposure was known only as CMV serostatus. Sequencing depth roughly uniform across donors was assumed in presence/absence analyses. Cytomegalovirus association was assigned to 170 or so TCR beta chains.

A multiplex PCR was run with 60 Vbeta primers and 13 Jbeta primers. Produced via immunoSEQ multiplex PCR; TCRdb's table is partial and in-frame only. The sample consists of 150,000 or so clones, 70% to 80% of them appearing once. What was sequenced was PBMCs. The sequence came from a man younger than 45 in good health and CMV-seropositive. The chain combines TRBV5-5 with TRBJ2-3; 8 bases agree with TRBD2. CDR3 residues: CASSLEGLGAGGRYTQYF. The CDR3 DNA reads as TGTGCCAGCAGCTTGGAGGGGTTGGGGGCGGGAGGCCGCTATACGCAGTATTTT.